The clone carrying this T cell receptor beta chain was observed a handful of times. No antigen is known for it. The data were obtained in a study of beta chain features in type 1 diabetes. Study-level findings and limits: The study found fewer insertions and more deletions at VDJ junctions in type 1 diabetes patients. Shorter templates might be favored by PCR, equally in patients and controls. Sampled from patients, naive, central memory and Treg TCRB repertoires appeared more similar than those sampled from healthy donors. Among patients with Type 1 diabetes, TCRB CDR3s were moderately but significantly shorter in every one of the four CD4+ subsets.

Sequencing targeted expressed TCRB transcripts, as all isolated RNA had been reverse transcribed. Some 3.3 million reads was the average for naive, central memory and regulatory T cell samples. TCRdb's table, derived via immunoSEQ multiplex PCR, lists solely in-frame clones and lacks some. The repertoire includes around 710,000 clones, under 15% of them detected once, and roughly 0.12% sits in the top ten. Trimming pared 5 bases from V and 5 bases from J, leaving 21 bases between. Germline V gives CDR1 SEHNR, CDR2 FQNEAQ (reference sequence). The CDR3 loop spans 16 amino acids. The sequenced material came from naive CD4+ T cells from blood. This clonotype was obtained from a man younger than 45 with type 1 diabetes. The gene calls are TRBV7-9 and TRBJ1-2, with D possibly matching TRBD1 (6 bases). The DNA for the CDR3 is TGTGCCAGCAGCATAGGGGAGATACAGGGAAGGTATGGCTACACCTTC. As protein: CASSIGEIQGRYGYTF.